Listed below are T cell receptor beta chains from one sample, sequenced in a study of blood T cells in healthy people across ages. One entry per CDR3 protein results from TCRdb running MiXCR on the 5' RACE reads. The sample lists roughly 1,800,000 distinct CDR3 sequences, roughly 50% occurring once. The sample comprised blood. Receptor source: a middle-aged woman in good health. Each CDR3 is given with its conserved first and last residue. D genes are given only for firm matches. Size is stated for part of the rows, as once, few or many counts, or as a class when the clone is expanded.

>-|few|TRBJ1-4|TRBV29-1
TGCAGCGTTGATCTAGGGCAGAGGAATGAAAAACTGTTTTTT
CSVDLGQRNEKLFF
>-|-|TRBJ2-7|TRBV5-6
TGTGCCAGCAGTTACAAGGAGCTTCTCTCCTACGAGCAGTACTTC
CASSYKELLSYEQYF
>TRBD2|-|TRBJ2-7|TRBV29-1
TGCAGCGTTGAAGATAATAGCGGGAGCACCTACGAGCAGTACTTC
CSVEDNSGSTYEQYF
>-|-|TRBJ1-2|TRBV5-1
TGCGCCAGCAGCTTGGACGGCAGAGGGTCTGGCTACACCTTC
CASSLDGRGSGYTF
>-|-|TRBJ2-4|TRBV20-1
TGCGGTGCTAGACCCAGTCTTAAGGGGGAGCAGTACTTC
CGARPSLKGEQYF
>-|-|TRBJ2-5|TRBV6-6
TGTGCCAGCAGTTACTCAAGCAGGGGGGGAGAGACCCAGTACTTC
CASSYSSRGGETQYF
>TRBD1|few|TRBJ2-7|TRBV7-6
TGTGCCAGCAGCTTACGGACAGGGGAACGCGAGCAGTACTTC
CASSLRTGEREQYF
>-|-|TRBJ2-5|TRBV6-1
TGTGCCAGCAGCAGGGGGGGCCGGGTGTTGCGGGAGACCCAGTACTTC
CASSRGGRVLRETQYF
>-|-|TRBJ2-3|TRBV7-6
TGTGCCAGCAGCAGAGGACAGCGCACAGATACGCAGTATTTT
CASSRGQRTDTQYF
>-|-|TRBJ2-1|TRBV19
TGTGCCAGTAGTATCAGGGGAGAAACGTACAATGAGCAGTTCTTC
CASSIRGETYNEQFF
>-|few|TRBJ2-1|TRBV6-6
TGTGCCAGCAGTTACGAGGCACGGCAGTTCTTC
CASSYEARQFF
>-|few|TRBJ1-2|TRBV9
TGTGCCAGCAGCGTAGGATGGAGTGGCTACACCTTC
CASSVGWSGYTF
>-|-|TRBJ2-3|TRBV10-2
TGCGCCAGCAGCGACCCGGGACACCTAGGGATCCCAGATACGCAGTATTTT
CASSDPGHLGIPDTQYF
>TRBD1|-|TRBJ2-5|TRBV7-2
TGTGCCAGCAGCTCAGGACAGGAACCGTACTTC
CASSSGQEPYF
>TRBD1|-|TRBJ2-1|TRBV7-2
TGTGCCAGCAGCTCCTTGATGGACAGGGTTGGCGAGCAGTTCTTC
CASSSLMDRVGEQFF
>-|-|TRBJ1-1|TRBV20-1
TGCAGTGCCCCTACCCTAATTAAAACTGAAGCTTTCTTT
CSAPTLIKTEAFF
>-|-|TRBJ2-7|TRBV10-1
TGCGCCAGAAACAGGGATTCGAGCTCCTACGAGCAGTACTTC
CARNRDSSSYEQYF
>-|-|TRBJ2-3|TRBV20-1
TGCAGTGCTAGTCGGATGGGGGGCACAGATACGCAGTATTTT
CSASRMGGTDTQYF
>TRBD2|-|TRBJ2-1|TRBV20-1
TGCAGTGCTAGACGACTAGCGGGGAATGAGCAGTTCTTC
CSARRLAGNEQFF
>TRBD1|-|TRBJ2-3|TRBV2
TGTGCCAGCCAAAGGGACAGGGCCCGGCGGACAGATACGCAGTATTTT
CASQRDRARRTDTQYF
>TRBD1|-|TRBJ2-7|TRBV6-1
TGTGCCAGCAGATCCCGGGACAGGGGTTTCGGCCCCTCATCCGAGCAGTACTTC
CASRSRDRGFGPSSEQYF
>-|many|TRBJ2-3|TRBV5-1
TGCGCCAGCAGCTCATCGACAGGCACAGATACGCAGTATTTT
CASSSSTGTDTQYF
>-|few|TRBJ2-7|TRBV4-3
TGCGCCAGCAGCCAAGCTAGGGGCGGGGGCCCTGCCTACGAGCAGTACTTC
CASSQARGGGPAYEQYF
>TRBD1|-|TRBJ2-5|TRBV7-2
TGTGCCAGCAGCTCGCCGGGACAGGGGAGGGTTGGGGAGACCCAGTACTTC
CASSSPGQGRVGETQYF
>-|-|TRBJ2-1|TRBV15
TGTGCCACCAGCCCAGAATCCCTACACAATGAGCAGTTCTTC
CATSPESLHNEQFF
>TRBD1|-|TRBJ1-1|TRBV6-1
TGTGCCAGCCAAAAAAGTGGGACAGGGGGCGGTCAGGCTTTCTTT
CASQKSGTGGGQAFF
>-|-|TRBJ2-6|TRBV7-2
TGTGCCAGCAGCTTAGAAGGAGGATTTGGGGCCAACGTCCTGACTTTC
CASSLEGGFGANVLTF
>-|-|TRBJ2-7|TRBV29-1
TGCAGCGGTCAGGGGCCTAACTCCTACAATGAGCAGTACTTC
CSGQGPNSYNEQYF
>TRBD2|-|TRBJ2-7|TRBV20-1
TGCAGTGCTAGATCGAGGGGAGGGACCTACGAGCAGTACTTC
CSARSRGGTYEQYF
>-|-|TRBJ2-7|TRBV7-9
TGTGCCAGCAGCGCAGACTTACTCTACGAGCAGTACTTC
CASSADLLYEQYF
>TRBD2|-|TRBJ2-3|TRBV4-1
TGCGCCAGCAGCCAAGATCGGCTAGCGGACACACCGGGGGCAGATACGCAGTATTTT
CASSQDRLADTPGADTQYF
>-|-|TRBJ2-3|TRBV20-1
TGCAGTGCTAGTTCGCCCGGGCGCGATGCGCAGTATTTT
CSASSPGRDAQYF
>-|-|TRBJ1-2|TRBV20-1
TGCAGTGCCCCGGCCGGGGCTATCTATGGCTACACCTTC
CSAPAGAIYGYTF